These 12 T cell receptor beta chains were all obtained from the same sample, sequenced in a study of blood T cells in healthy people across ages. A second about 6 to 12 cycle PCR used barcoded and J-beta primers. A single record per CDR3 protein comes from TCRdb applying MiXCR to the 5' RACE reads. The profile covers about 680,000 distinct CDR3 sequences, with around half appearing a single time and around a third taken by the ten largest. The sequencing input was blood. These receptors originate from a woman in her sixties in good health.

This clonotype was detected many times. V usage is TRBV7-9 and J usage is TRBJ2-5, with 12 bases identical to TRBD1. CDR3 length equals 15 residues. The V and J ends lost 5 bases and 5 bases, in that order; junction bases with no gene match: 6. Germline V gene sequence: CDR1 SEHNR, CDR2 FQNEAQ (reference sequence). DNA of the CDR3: TGTGCCAGCAGCGGAGGGACAGGGGGCTCTGAGACCCAGTACTTC. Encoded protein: CASSGGTGGSETQYF. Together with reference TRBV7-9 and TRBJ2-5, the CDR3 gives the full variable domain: DTGVSQNPRHKITKRGQNVTFRCDPISEHNRLYWYRQTLGQGPEFLTYFQNEAQLEKSRLLSDRFSAERPKGSFSTLEIQRTEQGDSAMYLCASSGGTGGSETQYFGPGTRLLVL.

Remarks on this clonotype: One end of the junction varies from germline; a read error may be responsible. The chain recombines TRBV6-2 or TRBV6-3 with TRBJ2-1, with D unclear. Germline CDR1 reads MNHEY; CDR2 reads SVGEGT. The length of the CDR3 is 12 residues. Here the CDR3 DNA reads TGTGCCAGCAGCCACCCGCGGCTTGAGCCGTTCTTC. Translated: CASSHPRLEPFF.

The CDR3 DNA follows: TGTGCCAGCCGGAACCGACACGACACCGGGGAGCTGTTTTTT. Translation gives CASRNRHDTGELFF. The chain employs TRBV9 and TRBJ2-2; D gene unclear. Germline loops: CDR1 SGDLS, CDR2 YYNGEE. The ends were cut back, 7 bases at V and 3 bases at J, with 13 bases in the middle. CDR3 length: 14 residues.

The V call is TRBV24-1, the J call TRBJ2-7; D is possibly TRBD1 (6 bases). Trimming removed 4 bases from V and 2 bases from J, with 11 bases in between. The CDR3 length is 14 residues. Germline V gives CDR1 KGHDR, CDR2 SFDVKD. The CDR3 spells CATSDPRDTYEQYF. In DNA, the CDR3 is TGTGCCACCAGTGACCCCCGGGACACCTACGAGCAGTACTTC.

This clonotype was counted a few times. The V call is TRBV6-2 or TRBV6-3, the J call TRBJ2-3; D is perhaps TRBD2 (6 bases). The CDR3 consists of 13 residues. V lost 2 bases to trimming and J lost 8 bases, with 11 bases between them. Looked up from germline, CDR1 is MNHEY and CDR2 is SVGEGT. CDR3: CASSYGTGATQYF. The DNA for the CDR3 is TGTGCCAGCAGTTACGGTACGGGAGCTACGCAGTATTTT.

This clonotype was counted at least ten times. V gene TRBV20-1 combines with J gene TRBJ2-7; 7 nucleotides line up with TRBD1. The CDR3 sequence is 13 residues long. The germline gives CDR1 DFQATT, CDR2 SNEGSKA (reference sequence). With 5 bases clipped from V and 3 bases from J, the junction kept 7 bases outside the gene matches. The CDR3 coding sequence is TGCAGTGCTCCTCGGACAGGAGTCTACGAGCAGTACTTC. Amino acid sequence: CSAPRTGVYEQYF.

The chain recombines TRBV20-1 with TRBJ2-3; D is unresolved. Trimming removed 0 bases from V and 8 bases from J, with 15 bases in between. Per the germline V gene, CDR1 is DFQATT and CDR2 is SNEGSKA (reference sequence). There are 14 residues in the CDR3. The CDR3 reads CSARDPVEAPTQYF. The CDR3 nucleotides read TGCAGTGCTAGAGACCCGGTAGAGGCTCCTACGCAGTATTTT.

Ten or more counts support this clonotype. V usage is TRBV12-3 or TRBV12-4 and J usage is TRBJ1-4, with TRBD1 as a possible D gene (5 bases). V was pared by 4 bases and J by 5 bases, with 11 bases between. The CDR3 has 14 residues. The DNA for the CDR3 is TGTGCCAGCAGTTCCGGGACGGAAAATGAAAAACTGTTTTTT. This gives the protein CASSSGTENEKLFF.

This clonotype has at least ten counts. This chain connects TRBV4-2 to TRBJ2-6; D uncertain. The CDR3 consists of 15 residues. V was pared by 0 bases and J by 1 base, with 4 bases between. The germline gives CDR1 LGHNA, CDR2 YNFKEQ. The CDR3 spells CASSQEGSGANVLTF. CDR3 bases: TGTGCCAGCAGCCAAGAGGGATCTGGGGCCAACGTCCTGACTTTC.

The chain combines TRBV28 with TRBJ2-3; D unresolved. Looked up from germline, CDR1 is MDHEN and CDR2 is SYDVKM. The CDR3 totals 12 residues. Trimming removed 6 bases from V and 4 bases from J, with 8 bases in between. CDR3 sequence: CASSYDSDTQYF. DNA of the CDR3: TGTGCCAGCAGCTACGACTCAGATACGCAGTATTTT.

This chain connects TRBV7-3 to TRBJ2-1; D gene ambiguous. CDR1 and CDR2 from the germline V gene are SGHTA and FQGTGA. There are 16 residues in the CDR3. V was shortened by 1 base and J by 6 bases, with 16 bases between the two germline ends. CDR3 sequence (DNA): TGTGCCAGCAGCTTAATCTGGGCCGATACCGGCAATGAGCAGTTCTTC. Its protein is CASSLIWADTGNEQFF.

The chain's CDR3 is CASSPQGWAGEKLFF. CDR3 bases: TGTGCCAGCAGCCCACAGGGTTGGGCCGGTGAAAAACTGTTTTTT. The V call is TRBV7-2, the J call TRBJ1-4, with D perhaps TRBD1 (6 bases). The CDR3 consists of 15 residues. Germline lookup yields CDR1 SGHTA and CDR2 FQGNSA. Trimming took off 5 bases at V and 7 bases at J, with 17 bases between the two ends.